Listed here are 30 T cell receptor beta chains from one sample, sequenced in a study of cytomegalovirus exposure and HLA in healthy donors. Vbeta (60) and Jbeta (13) primers were used in the PCR. The protocol was immunoSEQ multiplex PCR, while the TCRdb copy is restricted to in-frame clones and leaves out a portion. The table lists about 180,000 clones, approximately 82% of them singletons, with about 2.2% in the top ten. The sequenced sample was PBMCs. Every receptor here comes from a woman aged 25-40 years in good health and CMV-seronegative.

The gene calls are TRBV5-4 and TRBJ2-7; 13 bases agree with TRBD2. This CDR3 comprises 15 residues. J lost 5 bases, V lost 3 bases, and 5 bases had no gene match. CDR1 is SGHNT, CDR2 YYREEE, per germline (reference sequence). CDR3 sequence (DNA): TGTGCCAGCAGCTCGCTGACTAGCGGGGGGAACGAGCAGTACTTC. Its translation: CASSSLTSGGNEQYF.

This clone was recorded only once. The genes are TRBV7-2 and TRBJ2-5, with a weak D call TRBD2 (6 bases). The V end was cut by 2 bases, the J end by 0 bases, with 13 bases between. Germline loops: CDR1 SGHTA, CDR2 FQGNSA. The CDR3 has 16 amino acids. This CDR3 reads CASSLWRGRDQETQYF. DNA of the CDR3: TGTGCCAGCAGCTTATGGAGGGGTAGGGACCAAGAGACCCAGTACTTC.

The chain is built from TRBV27 and TRBJ2-3; 15 bases match TRBD2. V lost 6 bases and J lost 6; bases outside the gene matches: 1. CDR3 size: 14 residues. CDR1 is MNHEY and CDR2 is SMNVEV in the germline V gene (reference sequence). The CDR3 loop reads CASRGTSGGDTQYF. The CDR3 nucleotides are TGTGCCAGCAGGGGGACTAGCGGGGGGGATACGCAGTATTTT.

This chain uses TRBV2 with TRBJ1-6; perhaps TRBD1 as D (5 bases). Germline-derived CDR1 and CDR2 are SNHLY and FYNNEI. CDR3 size: 15 residues. The V and J ends lost 3 bases and 10 bases respectively, with 16 bases between them. CDR3 nucleotides: TGTGCCAGCAGTGACGAGAGGCAGGGAGGCTCACCCCTCCACTTT. This codes for CASSDERQGGSPLHF.

With regard to this clone: At one end the junction does not follow the germline gene, possibly because of a read error. The rearrangement joins TRBV7-9 to TRBJ1-2, with 8 bases identical to TRBD1. The CDR3 contains 16 residues. Germline V gene lookup returns CDR1 SEHNR and CDR2 FQNEAQ (reference sequence). CDR3 region: CSSSLASGQGHYGYTF. CDR3 in DNA: TGTTCCAGCAGCTTAGCTTCCGGACAGGGCCACTATGGCTACACCTTC. Drawing the rest from reference TRBV7-9 and TRBJ1-2, the complete variable domain is DTGVSQNPRHKITKRGQNVTFRCDPISEHNRLYWYRQTLGQGPEFLTYFQNEAQLEKSRLLSDRFSAERPKGSFSTLEIQRTEQGDSAMYLCSSSLASGQGHYGYTFGSGTRLTVV.

The chain uses TRBV28 and TRBJ2-3; tentatively, D is TRBD2 (6 bases). V was shortened by 4 bases and J by 2 bases, with 13 bases between the two germline ends. The germline V gene has CDR1 MDHEN and CDR2 SYDVKM. The CDR3 consists of 15 residues. The CDR3 loop reads CASSSLARATDTQYF. The DNA for the CDR3 is TGTGCCAGCAGTTCCCTAGCGAGGGCCACAGATACGCAGTATTTT.

The CDR3 DNA is TGTGCCAGCAGTGGAGGGACAGGGGTCAATCAGCCCCAGCATTTT. Encoded protein: CASSGGTGVNQPQHF. The chain couples TRBV6-1 to TRBJ1-5, with 10 bases fitting TRBD1. There are 15 residues in the CDR3. J lost 3 bases, V lost 4 bases, and 3 bases had no gene match. Germline V CDR1 and CDR2: MNHNS, SASEGT.

The chain uses TRBV7-2 and TRBJ2-5, with a weak D call TRBD1 (6 bases). The germline V gene encodes CDR1 SGHTA and CDR2 FQGNSA. V was cut by 5 bases and J by 0 bases, with 13 bases left in between. The CDR3 contains 15 residues. CDR3 coding DNA: TGTGCCAGCAGCCCCCAGGGGTGGTACCAAGAGACCCAGTACTTC. Its translation: CASSPQGWYQETQYF.

DNA for the CDR3: TGTGCCAGTAGTATTGGTGGGGGCCGGGAAAAACTGTTTTTT. It translates to CASSIGGGREKLFF. The chain recombines TRBV19 with TRBJ1-4, with D perhaps TRBD1 (6 bases). Germline CDR1 and CDR2: LNHDA and SQIVND (reference sequence). Deletions cut 3 bases from V and 8 bases from J, with 13 bases between. The CDR3 totals 14 residues.

The chain combines TRBV5-1 with TRBJ1-3; the D is unclear. V was pared by 1 base and J by 0 bases, with 8 bases between. Germline V CDR1 and CDR2: SGHRS, YFSETQ. The CDR3 runs 15 residues. The CDR3 DNA follows: TGCGCCAGCAGCTTGCCTCAGGACTCTGGAAACACCATATATTTT. Translated: CASSLPQDSGNTIYF.

The V gene is TRBV6-5, the J gene TRBJ2-6; D may be TRBD2 (5 bases). V lost 6 bases, J lost 2 bases, and 11 bases lay in between. This CDR3 region has 15 residues. Germline CDR1 and CDR2: MNHEY and SVGAGI. CDR3 nucleotides: TGTGCCAGCAGCTCCGCCGGGGCTGGGGCCAACGTCCTGACTTTC. Translating gives CASSSAGAGANVLTF.

The chain links TRBV6-1 to TRBJ1-5; D gene unclear. The CDR3 has 14 residues. V gave up 2 bases and J gave up 3 bases, with 8 bases separating them. The germline gives CDR1 MNHNS, CDR2 SASEGT. The CDR3 nucleotides read TGTGCCAGCAGTGAATTGCGGGACAATCAGCCCCAGCATTTT. It translates to CASSELRDNQPQHF.

The CDR3 protein is CASSRRQGPDEQFF. In DNA, the CDR3 is TGTGCCAGCAGCCGGAGACAGGGTCCCGATGAGCAGTTCTTC. The gene calls are TRBV7-9 and TRBJ2-1; 7 bases fit TRBD1. Germline CDR1 reads SEHNR; CDR2 reads FQNEAQ (reference sequence). The CDR3 is made up of 14 amino acids. Losses at the gene ends were 5 bases for V and 8 bases for J; bases not matched to a gene: 9.

This rearrangement joins TRBV28 to TRBJ2-7; D perhaps matches TRBD2 (7 bases). Trimming pared 7 bases from V and 10 bases from J, leaving 23 bases between. CDR3 length: 14 amino acids. Germline V lookup: CDR1 MDHEN, CDR2 SYDVKM. The CDR3 region is CASIRDRGGGLQYF. The CDR3 DNA is TGTGCCAGCATCAGAGATAGGGGAGGGGGACTCCAGTACTTC.

The chain recombines TRBV15 with TRBJ1-6, with TRBD1 matching 7 bases. V shed 3 bases and J 4 bases; nucleotides not matched to a gene: 0. Germline-derived CDR1 and CDR2 are LNHNV and YYDKDF (reference sequence). The CDR3 loop spans 14 amino acids. The DNA of the CDR3 is TGTGCCACCAGCAGGGACAGGTATAATTCACCCCTCCACTTT. This sequence encodes CATSRDRYNSPLHF.

This rearrangement joins TRBV6-1 to TRBJ1-1, with TRBD1 identical over 7 bases. Losses at the gene ends were 5 bases for V and 1 base for J; bases not matched to a gene: 7. The CDR3 is 15 residues long. Germline lookup yields CDR1 MNHNS and CDR2 SASEGT. The CDR3 nucleotides are TGTGCCAGCAGTCCAATAGGGACAGAGAACACTGAAGCTTTCTTT. The encoded protein is CASSPIGTENTEAFF.

The chain recombines TRBV9 with TRBJ2-1, with TRBD2 matching 9 bases. CDR3 length equals 15 residues. Germline V gene data show CDR1 as SGDLS and CDR2 as YYNGEE. The V and J ends lost 0 bases and 9 bases, in that order; junction bases with no gene match: 7. The CDR3 sequence is CASSVGTSGYREQFF. CDR3 bases: TGTGCCAGCAGCGTAGGCACTAGCGGGTATCGTGAGCAGTTCTTC.

The chain joins TRBV27 to TRBJ2-1; TRBD2 agrees at 7 bases. CDR3 length: 16 amino acids. Germline CDR1 MNHEY, CDR2 SMNVEV (reference sequence). Trimming cost V 2 bases and J 8 bases; bases outside gene matches: 12. The CDR3 here is CASSLKRGRAYDEQFF. The CDR3 DNA is TGTGCCAGCAGTTTAAAGAGAGGGAGGGCCTATGATGAGCAGTTCTTC.

J is TRBJ2-5 and V is TRBV19, with TRBD1 as a possible D gene (6 bases). Germline CDR1 LNHDA, CDR2 SQIVND (reference sequence). V was shortened by 5 bases and J by 4 bases, with 26 bases between the two germline ends. This CDR3 spans 18 amino acids. The CDR3 sequence is CASSVHGRLTGMGETQYF. CDR3 nucleotide sequence: TGTGCCAGTAGTGTACACGGACGCTTAACAGGGATGGGAGAGACCCAGTACTTC.

This chain links TRBV5-1 with TRBJ2-3; 9 bases agree with TRBD2. V lost 4 bases to trimming and J lost 0 bases; unmatched junction nucleotides: 6. The germline gives CDR1 SGHRS, CDR2 YFSETQ. CDR3 size: 16 residues. CDR3 loop: CASSVGAGGSTDTQYF. In nucleotides, the CDR3 is TGCGCCAGCAGCGTGGGAGCGGGGGGAAGCACAGATACGCAGTATTTT. The complete variable domain, with remaining parts taken from reference TRBV5-1 and TRBJ2-3, reads KAGVTQTPRYLIKTRGQQVTLSCSPISGHRSVSWYQQTPGQGLQFLFEYFSETQRNKGNFPGRFSGRQFSNSRSEMNVSTLELGDSALYLCASSVGAGGSTDTQYFGPGTRLTVL.

This clone was counted a single time. The chain couples TRBV6-5 to TRBJ1-6; TRBD1 matches 8 bases. The V gene end was trimmed by 10 bases and the J gene end by 7 bases; junction bases not matched to a gene: 6. The length of the CDR3 is 13 residues. Looked up from germline, CDR1 is MNHEY and CDR2 is SVGAGI. The CDR3 DNA follows: TGTGCCACCCGGGACAGGAGGAATTCACCCCTCCACTTT. Amino acids: CATRDRRNSPLHF.

This chain joins TRBV5-1 and TRBJ1-2; TRBD1 might be the D (5 bases). V lost 3 bases and J lost 4, with 16 bases in between. CDR3 length: 15 amino acids. Germline V gene lookup returns CDR1 SGHRS and CDR2 YFSETQ. The CDR3 DNA reads TGCGCCAGCAGCTACCGACAGCCTAACGGCTATGGCTACACCTTC. Translated, it gives CASSYRQPNGYGYTF.

The chain couples TRBV13 to TRBJ2-7, with 8 positions matching TRBD1. Unmatched junction bases numbered 11, after V lost 2 bases and J lost 5 bases. The CDR3 has 16 amino acids. Germline V CDR1 and CDR2: PRHDT, FYEKMQ (reference sequence). In DNA form, the CDR3 reads TGTGCCAGCAGCTTAATGTGGGGGACAGGTGGGCACGAGCAGTACTTC. This gives the protein CASSLMWGTGGHEQYF.

V is TRBV7-9 and J is TRBJ2-2; the match to TRBD1 covers 7 bases. There are 18 residues in the CDR3. V trimming: 0 bases; J trimming: 3 bases; junction bases outside the gene matches: 10. The germline V gene encodes CDR1 SEHNR and CDR2 FQNEAQ (reference sequence). The CDR3 sequence is CASSLAYVGGEDTGELFF. CDR3 coding DNA: TGTGCCAGCAGCTTAGCCTATGTAGGGGGCGAGGACACCGGGGAGCTGTTTTTT. Full variable domain (rest looked up from reference TRBV7-9 and TRBJ2-2): DTGVSQNPRHKITKRGQNVTFRCDPISEHNRLYWYRQTLGQGPEFLTYFQNEAQLEKSRLLSDRFSAERPKGSFSTLEIQRTEQGDSAMYLCASSLAYVGGEDTGELFFGEGSRLTVL.

The gene calls are TRBV14 and TRBJ2-1; the match to TRBD2 covers 11 bases. The V and J ends lost 4 bases and 4 bases, in that order; junction bases with no gene match: 6. The CDR3 runs 16 residues. Germline loops: CDR1 SGHDN, CDR2 FVKESK. CDR3 sequence: CASSPLTSGVYNEQFF. In DNA, the CDR3 is TGTGCCAGCAGCCCCCTGACTAGCGGGGTATACAATGAGCAGTTCTTC.

The rearrangement joins TRBV27 to TRBJ2-3, with D tentatively TRBD2 (6 bases). In germline, CDR1 is MNHEY, CDR2 SMNVEV (reference sequence). The CDR3 is 16 amino acids. V dropped 6 bases and J dropped 4 bases, with 20 bases sitting between them. The CDR3 region is CASSTWGGVSADTQYF. CDR3 nucleotide sequence: TGTGCCAGCAGCACATGGGGCGGGGTTTCGGCAGATACGCAGTATTTT.

The CDR3 sequence: CASSFFRGRSYEQYF. The CDR3 DNA follows: TGTGCCAGCAGTTTTTTCAGGGGCCGGTCCTACGAGCAGTACTTC. The chain links TRBV5-6 to TRBJ2-7, with D perhaps TRBD1 (6 bases). The CDR3 is made up of 15 amino acids. Germline V lookup: CDR1 SGHDT, CDR2 YYEEEE. V lost 5 bases to trimming and J lost 1 base, with 16 bases between them.

V usage is TRBV6-5 and J usage is TRBJ2-7; the match to TRBD1 covers 8 bases. Germline values: CDR1 MNHEY, CDR2 SVGAGI. This CDR3 comprises 15 residues. V lost 4 bases and J lost 2; bases outside the gene matches: 7. DNA for the CDR3: TGTGCCAGCAGTTCCCAAGGACAGGGCCCCTACGAGCAGTACTTC. This gives the protein CASSSQGQGPYEQYF.

The gene calls are TRBV6-5 and TRBJ2-3; D gene ambiguous. Trimming shortened V by 7 bases and J by 4 bases, and 12 bases separated the two germline ends. The CDR3 has 13 amino acids. Germline V lookup: CDR1 MNHEY, CDR2 SVGAGI. This chain's CDR3 is CASNDRPADTQYF. The CDR3 DNA is TGTGCCAGCAACGATCGTCCGGCAGATACGCAGTATTTT.

The V gene is TRBV5-1, the J gene TRBJ1-5, with unresolved D. Germline V CDR1 and CDR2: SGHRS, YFSETQ. The CDR3 runs to 14 residues. V was shortened by 0 bases and J by 2 bases, with 6 bases between the two germline ends. The CDR3 DNA reads as TGCGCCAGCAGCTTGGAAAGCGGCAATCAGCCCCAGCATTTT. This sequence encodes CASSLESGNQPQHF.